This T cell receptor beta chain was recovered during a study of shared clonotypes between healthy human individuals. Germline V gene data show CDR1 as SQVTM and CDR2 as ANQGSEA. V dropped 6 bases and J dropped 1; count of bases not matched to a gene: 5. This CDR3 is 13 amino acids long. Only in-frame clones appear in the TCRdb table, and some are missing; sequencing was by immunoSEQ multiplex PCR. The data show around 510,000 clones, 90% to 96% seen once. Study outcomes and limitations: The authors sampled blood alone, and tissue repertoires likely differ.

As concerns this clone: Its antigen remains unidentified.

The material sequenced was naive CD4+ T cells sorted from blood. Subset defined: CD45RA+ positively selected. The sequence derives from a woman in her 30s in good health. The chain joins TRBV29-1 to TRBJ1-1, with 7 bases lining up with TRBD1. CDR3 region: CSVSRQGNTEAFF. CDR3 DNA sequence: TGCAGCGTAAGTCGACAGGGGAACACTGAAGCTTTCTTT.